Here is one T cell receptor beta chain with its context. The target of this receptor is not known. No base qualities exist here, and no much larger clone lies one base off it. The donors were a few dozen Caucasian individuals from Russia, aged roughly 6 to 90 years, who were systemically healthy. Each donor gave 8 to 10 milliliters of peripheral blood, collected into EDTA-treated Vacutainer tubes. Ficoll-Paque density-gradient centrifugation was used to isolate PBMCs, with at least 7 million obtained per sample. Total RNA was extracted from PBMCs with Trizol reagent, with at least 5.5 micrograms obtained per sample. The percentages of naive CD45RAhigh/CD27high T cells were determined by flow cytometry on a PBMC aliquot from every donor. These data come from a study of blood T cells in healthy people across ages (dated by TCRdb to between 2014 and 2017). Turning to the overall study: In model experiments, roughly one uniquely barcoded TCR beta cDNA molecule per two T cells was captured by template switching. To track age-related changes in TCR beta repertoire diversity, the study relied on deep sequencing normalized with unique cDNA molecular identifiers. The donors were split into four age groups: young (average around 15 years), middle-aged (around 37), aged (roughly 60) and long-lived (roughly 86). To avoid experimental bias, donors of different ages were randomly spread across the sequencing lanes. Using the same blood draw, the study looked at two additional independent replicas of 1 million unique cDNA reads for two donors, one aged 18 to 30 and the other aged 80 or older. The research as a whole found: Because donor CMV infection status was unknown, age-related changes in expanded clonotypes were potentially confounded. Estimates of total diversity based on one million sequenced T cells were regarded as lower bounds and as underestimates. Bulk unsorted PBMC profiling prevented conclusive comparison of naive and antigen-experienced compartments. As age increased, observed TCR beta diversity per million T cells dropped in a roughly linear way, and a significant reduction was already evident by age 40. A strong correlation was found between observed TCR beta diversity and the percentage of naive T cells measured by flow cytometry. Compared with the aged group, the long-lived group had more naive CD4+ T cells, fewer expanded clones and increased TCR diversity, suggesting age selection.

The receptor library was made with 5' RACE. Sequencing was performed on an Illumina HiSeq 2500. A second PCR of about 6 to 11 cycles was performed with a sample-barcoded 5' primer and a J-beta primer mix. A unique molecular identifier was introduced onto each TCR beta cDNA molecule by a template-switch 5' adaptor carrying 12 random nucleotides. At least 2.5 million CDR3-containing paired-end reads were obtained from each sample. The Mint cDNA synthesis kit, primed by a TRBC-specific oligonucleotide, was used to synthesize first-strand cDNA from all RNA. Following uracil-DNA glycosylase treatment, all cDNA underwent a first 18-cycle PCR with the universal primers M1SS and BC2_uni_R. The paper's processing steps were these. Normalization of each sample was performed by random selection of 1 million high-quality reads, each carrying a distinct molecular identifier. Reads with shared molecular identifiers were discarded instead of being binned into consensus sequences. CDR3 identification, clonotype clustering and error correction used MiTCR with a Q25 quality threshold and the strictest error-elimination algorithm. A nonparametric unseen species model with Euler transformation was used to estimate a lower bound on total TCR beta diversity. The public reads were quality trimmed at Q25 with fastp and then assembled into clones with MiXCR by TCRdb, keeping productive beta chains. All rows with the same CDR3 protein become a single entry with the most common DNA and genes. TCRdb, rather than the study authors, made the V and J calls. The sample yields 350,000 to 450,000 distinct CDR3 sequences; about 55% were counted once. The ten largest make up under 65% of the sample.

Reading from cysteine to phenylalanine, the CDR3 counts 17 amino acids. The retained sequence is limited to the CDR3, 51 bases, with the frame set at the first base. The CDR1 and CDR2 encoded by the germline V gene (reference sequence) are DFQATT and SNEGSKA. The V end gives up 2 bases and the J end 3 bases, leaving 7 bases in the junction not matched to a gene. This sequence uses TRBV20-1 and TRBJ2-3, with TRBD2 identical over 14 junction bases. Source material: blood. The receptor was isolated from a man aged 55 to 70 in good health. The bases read TGCAGTGCTAGATCCGGGACTAGCGGGGGTGGGACAGATACGCAGTATTTT. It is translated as CSARSGTSGGGTDTQYF.